This T cell receptor (beta chain) was observed in a study of blood T cell repertoires in COVID-19. On the study more broadly: The United States, Italy and Spain were the sources of the acute and convalescent COVID-19 samples.

This clone was seen just once. V was pared by 0 bases and J by 2 bases, with 1 base of the junction left unmatched. The CDR3 sequence is 15 residues long. As originally analysed: The authors estimated nucleated cell counts from reference gene primer amplification. Method: immunoSEQ multiplex PCR; TCRdb's copy keeps in-frame clones and lacks some. V, J and clone size were drawn from that table, and D and trimming were deduced from the DNA. The sample shows 250,000 to 300,000 clones, about 90% of them seen only once. Patients from Seattle were sampled longitudinally, starting during active infection. The receptor comes from a woman between 25 and 40 years old with COVID-19, enrolled during active disease. The gene calls are TRBV23-1 and TRBJ1-2, with TRBD1 identical over 9 bases. TRBV23-1 is an open reading frame, and its role is uncertain. What was sequenced was peripheral blood. The CDR3 DNA follows: TGCGCCAGCAGTCAATCGGACAGGGGAAACTATGGCTACACCTTC. Amino acid sequence: CASSQSDRGNYGYTF.